One and the same sample provided the 14 T cell receptor beta chains below, sequenced in a study of CD8+ T cells in alopecia areata. Isolated RNA was reverse transcribed into cDNA used as the sequencing template. Profiled with immunoSEQ multiplex PCR; TCRdb holds only in-frame clones, not every one. The sample lists 60,000 to 65,000 clones; around 44% were seen once. The specimen sequenced was NKG2D-low CD8+ T cells sorted from blood. The receptors derive from a human donor with alopecia areata.

This clone has just a few counts. This chain joins TRBV29-1 and TRBJ2-7, with D possibly being TRBD1 (6 bases). This CDR3 is built from 13 residues. Germline V gene sequence: CDR1 SQVTM, CDR2 ANQGSEA. Trimming took 3 bases from V and 2 from J, leaving 11 bases between them. The CDR3: CSVEAGTPYEQYF. The CDR3 DNA is TGCAGCGTTGAGGCCGGGACACCCTACGAGCAGTACTTC.

The rearrangement uses TRBV7-9 and TRBJ1-2; TRBD1 is a possible D gene (5 bases). This CDR3 has 12 residues. Germline-derived CDR1 and CDR2 are SEHNR and FQNEAQ (reference sequence). V was pared by 6 bases and J by 7 bases, with 12 bases between. The CDR3 coding sequence is TGTGCCAGCAGATCTCCAGGGACTGGCTACACCTTC. Its translation: CASRSPGTGYTF.

The chain uses TRBV11-1 and TRBJ2-7, with D maybe TRBD1 (6 bases). V was trimmed by 4 bases and J by 6 bases, leaving 10 bases between them. Germline lookup yields CDR1 SGHAT and CDR2 FQDESV (reference sequence). The CDR3 length is 12 residues. The CDR3 spells CASSSDSGEQYF. The CDR3 bases are TGTGCCAGCAGCTCGGACAGCGGCGAGCAGTACTTC.

This clone occurred a few times. CDR3 region: CASSGYSGANVLTF. The CDR3 DNA follows: TGTGCCAGCAGCGGTTACTCTGGGGCCAACGTCCTGACTTTC. The chain couples TRBV7-9 to TRBJ2-6; D is unresolved. The V gene lost 5 bases and the J gene lost 0 bases, with 5 bases spanning the gap. Germline assignment: CDR1 SEHNR and CDR2 FQNEAQ (reference sequence). This CDR3 spans 14 amino acids.

This clone has only a few counts. This chain joins TRBV7-9 and TRBJ2-2, with TRBD2 as a possible D gene (5 bases). The CDR3 consists of 14 residues. Trimming removed 4 bases at V and 4 bases at J, with 10 bases between. The germline V gene encodes CDR1 SEHNR and CDR2 FQNEAQ (reference sequence). The CDR3, as DNA: TGTGCCAGCAGCTCCGACTACCTCACCGGGGAGCTGTTTTTT. Translation: CASSSDYLTGELFF.

CDR3 protein: CATFLAGSYEQYF. The CDR3 bases are TGTGCCACCTTCCTAGCGGGGTCCTACGAGCAGTACTTC. V usage is TRBV2 and J usage is TRBJ2-7; 9 nucleotides align to TRBD2. The J segment lost 1 base and the V segment lost 10 bases, leaving 5 bases of the junction unmatched. The CDR3 extends over 13 amino acids. CDR1 and CDR2 (germline): SNHLY, FYNNEI. Complete variable domain (other parts from reference TRBV2 and TRBJ2-7): EPEVTQTPSHQVTQMGQEVILRCVPISNHLYFYWYRQILGQKVEFLVSFYNNEISEKSEIFDDQFSVERPDGSNFTLKIRSTKLEDSAMYFCATFLAGSYEQYFGPGTRLTVT.

The rearrangement links TRBV6-6 to TRBJ1-2; D might be TRBD1 (6 bases). Trimming took off 0 bases at V and 4 bases at J, with 12 bases between the two ends. This CDR3 region has 15 residues. Per germline, CDR1 MNHNY and CDR2 SVGAGI (reference sequence). The CDR3 loop reads CASSYSPDSLYGYTF. DNA of the CDR3: TGTGCCAGCAGTTACTCCCCGGACAGTCTCTATGGCTACACCTTC.

The V call is TRBV5-4, the J call TRBJ1-5; D is possibly TRBD1 (5 bases). V was shortened by 8 bases and J by 9 bases, with 18 bases between the two germline ends. The length of the CDR3 is 13 residues. CDR1 is SGHNT, CDR2 YYREEE, per germline (reference sequence). CDR3 sequence (DNA): TGTGCCAGTTATCACAGGCCCGTTACGCCCCAGCATTTT. Protein product: CASYHRPVTPQHF.

This clone was detected a few times. The J gene is TRBJ2-5, the V gene TRBV19, with TRBD1 matching 7 bases. V lost 5 bases and J lost 1; bases outside the gene matches: 1. This CDR3 has 13 amino acids. Germline assignment: CDR1 LNHDA and CDR2 SQIVND (reference sequence). This chain's CDR3 is CASSGDSQETQYF. The CDR3 DNA reads TGTGCCAGTAGTGGGGACAGCCAAGAGACCCAGTACTTC.

This clone was picked up a small number of times. J is TRBJ2-3 and V is TRBV6-4; tentatively, D is TRBD2 (5 bases). CDR3 size: 15 residues. The germline V gene has CDR1 MRHNA and CDR2 SNTAGT. Trimming took off 6 bases at V and 0 bases at J, with 13 bases between the two ends. CDR3 bases: TGTGCCAGCAGCGCCGGGGATCCTAGCACAGATACGCAGTATTTT. It codes for CASSAGDPSTDTQYF.

The chain uses TRBV4-3 and TRBJ2-3; 7 nucleotides agree with TRBD1. Unmatched junction bases numbered 8, after V lost 0 bases and J lost 2 bases. CDR1 and CDR2 from the germline V gene are LGHNA and YSLEER. The CDR3 is made up of 17 amino acids. In nucleotides, the CDR3 is TGCGCCAGCAGCCAAGACTGGACAGGCCAAAACACAGATACGCAGTATTTT. It specifies CASSQDWTGQNTDTQYF.

V usage is TRBV29-1 and J usage is TRBJ2-7, with 9 bases that match TRBD2. Germline trimming cut 2 bases from V and 0 bases from J; bases unmatched to any gene: 5. CDR1 and CDR2 from the germline V gene are SQVTM and ANQGSEA. The CDR3 is 15 residues long. As DNA, the CDR3 is TGCAGCGTTGAACTAGCGGGGAAAAGCTCCTACGAGCAGTACTTC. This translates into CSVELAGKSSYEQYF.

This clone was seen more than once but under ten times. The chain combines TRBV29-1 with TRBJ2-5, with D possibly being TRBD2 (6 bases). V dropped 4 bases and J dropped 2 bases, with 14 bases sitting between them. The length of the CDR3 is 14 residues. In germline, CDR1 is SQVTM, CDR2 ANQGSEA. CDR3 protein: CSVGVAEIQETQYF. In DNA form, the CDR3 reads TGCAGCGTTGGAGTAGCGGAGATTCAAGAGACCCAGTACTTC. Variable domain in full (rest from reference TRBV29-1 and TRBJ2-5): SAVISQKPSRDICQRGTSLTIQCQVDSQVTMMFWYRQQPGQSLTLIATANQGSEATYESGFVIDKFPISRPNLTFSTLTVSNMSPEDSSIYLCSVGVAEIQETQYFGPGTRLLVL.

The CDR3 region has the DNA TGTGCCAGCAGCCAAGATGGTCCGGGGACTGAAGCTTTCTTT. Amino acid sequence: CASSQDGPGTEAFF. V and J are TRBV4-2 and TRBJ1-1; D is uncertain. The V gene lost 0 bases and the J gene lost 5 bases, with 10 bases spanning the gap. The CDR3 is 14 residues long. Germline V CDR1 and CDR2: LGHNA, YNFKEQ.